This TCR beta chain was found in a study of blood T cell repertoires in COVID-19. Profiled with immunoSEQ multiplex PCR; TCRdb holds only in-frame clones, not every one. The sample has 35,000 or so clones, roughly 88% seen once. Germline V gene lookup returns CDR1 KGHSH and CDR2 LQKENI. The CDR3 covers 17 residues. V was clipped by 4 bases and J by 2 bases; unmatched bases: 12. This chain uses TRBV18 with TRBJ1-2; 8 bases are shared with TRBD1. The receptor was derived from a human donor in a cohort sampled during active COVID-19. Sequences were obtained from peripheral blood. The DNA of the CDR3 is TGTGCCAGCTCACGAGTACAGGGGGGGGTAACCAACTATGGCTACACCTTC. Translating gives CASSRVQGGVTNYGYTF.